This T cell receptor (beta chain) appears in the sequencing data of a study of tumor-infiltrating lymphocytes in primary liver carcinoma. The CDR3 is 12 amino acids. Germline V CDR1 and CDR2: MDHEN, SYDVKM. Trimming left V 6 bases short and J 10 bases short, with 13 bases between. Unsorted whole blood supplied the blood RNA, and germline DNA was isolated too. The investigators made TCR beta cDNA from 500 ng total RNA, using a constant-region primer. Slightly modified ARM-PCR served as the procedure for the TCR beta libraries. These libraries came from three rounds of nested multiplex PCR. Running nine to ten cycles apiece, the first two PCR rounds relied on TRBV1-TRBV30 forward primers together with a C-beta reverse primer. From the multiplex PCR reads, TCRdb called clonotypes with MiXCR, one entry per CDR3 protein. This table holds 330,000 or so distinct CDR3 sequences, roughly two thirds found once.

Material for sequencing was peripheral blood. The TCR originated in a man aged 35-49 years with primary liver carcinoma and hepatitis B virus infection. The chain has TRBV28 and TRBJ2-1; TRBD2 is a possible D gene (6 bases). The CDR3 reads CASSIVGREQFF. The CDR3 DNA is TGTGCCAGCAGCATAGTCGGGAGAGAGCAGTTCTTC.